This is a list of T cell receptor beta chains from one sample in a study of blood T cells in healthy people across ages. TCRdb processed the 5' RACE reads anew with MiXCR; each CDR3 protein has one entry. The data contain more than 500,000 distinct CDR3 sequences, roughly a quarter of them seen just once; the ten biggest clones take up approximately 3.5%. The same data also went into a second study, on T cells of mothers and their children.

Sequencing was carried out using blood. The receptors stem from a boy between 2 and 10 years old in good health. The CDR3 runs from the conserved cysteine through the conserved F or W. A D gene is named only where the DNA matches it firmly. Clone size, where shown, is once, few, many, or a class for clones that have expanded.

D gene	CDR3 length	V gene	clone size	J gene	CDR3 protein	CDR3 DNA
TRBD1	14	TRBV5-1	.	TRBJ1-4	CASSPDRSNEKLFF	TGCGCCAGCAGCCCGGACAGGAGTAATGAAAAACTGTTTTTT
TRBD1	17	TRBV18	few	TRBJ1-2	CASSPRILGQGHYGYTF	TGTGCCAGCTCACCACGTATCTTGGGACAGGGACACTATGGCTACACCTTC
TRBD2	14	TRBV5-1	.	TRBJ2-5	CASSPGTRDETQYF	TGCGCCAGCAGCCCCGGGACTAGAGACGAGACCCAGTACTTC
TRBD1	15	TRBV19	once	TRBJ2-1	CASSNTGGSYNEQFF	TGTGCCAGTAGCAATACAGGGGGCTCCTACAATGAGCAGTTCTTC
.	13	TRBV27	few	TRBJ1-4	CASSRIGYEKLFF	TGTGCCAGCAGTCGAATAGGGTATGAAAAACTGTTTTTT
TRBD2	13	TRBV2	few	TRBJ2-7	CASTERGLYEQYF	TGTGCCAGCACAGAGCGGGGACTCTACGAGCAGTACTTC
.	16	TRBV5-1	.	TRBJ2-7	CASSNSRLGAYYEQYF	TGCGCCAGCAGCAACAGCAGGTTAGGAGCTTACTACGAGCAGTACTTC
.	15	TRBV7-9	few	TRBJ1-1	CASSLDRAASTEAFF	TGTGCCAGCAGCTTAGACAGGGCAGCTAGCACTGAAGCTTTCTTT
TRBD1	18	TRBV20-1	.	TRBJ1-2	CSARDPGQGLFILGGYTF	TGCAGTGCTAGAGATCCGGGACAGGGTCTCTTTATTTTGGGTGGCTACACCTTC
.	15	TRBV5-1	few	TRBJ2-5	CASSSGRGLQETQYF	TGCGCCAGCAGCTCCGGACGGGGATTACAAGAGACCCAGTACTTC